This T cell receptor (beta chain) was recovered during a study of blood T cell repertoires in COVID-19. At the level of the study: COVID-19 samples collected from the United States, Italy and Spain covered acute and convalescent phases. T cells, B-cell-depleted T cells, or PBMCs supplied cDNA or gDNA.

How the authors handled the data: The authors estimated nucleated cell counts from reference gene primer amplification. Assay: immunoSEQ multiplex PCR; the TCRdb copy retains only in-frame clones and omits some. The DNA was the basis for D and trimming; V, J and clone size are from that table. In the table there are approximately 150,000 clones, 84% of which are singletons. CDR1 GTSNPN and CDR2 SVGIG come from the germline V gene (reference sequence). The CDR3 consists of 14 residues. V shed 7 bases, J shed 4 bases, and the junction held 6 bases outside the gene matches. This sequence originates from a human donor in a cohort sampled during active COVID-19. The V call is TRBV30, the J call TRBJ2-1; TRBD1 aligns across 11 bases. What was sequenced was peripheral blood. The chain's CDR3 is CASRGQGGYNEQFF. CDR3 DNA sequence: TGTGCCTCTCGGGGACAGGGGGGTTACAATGAGCAGTTCTTC.